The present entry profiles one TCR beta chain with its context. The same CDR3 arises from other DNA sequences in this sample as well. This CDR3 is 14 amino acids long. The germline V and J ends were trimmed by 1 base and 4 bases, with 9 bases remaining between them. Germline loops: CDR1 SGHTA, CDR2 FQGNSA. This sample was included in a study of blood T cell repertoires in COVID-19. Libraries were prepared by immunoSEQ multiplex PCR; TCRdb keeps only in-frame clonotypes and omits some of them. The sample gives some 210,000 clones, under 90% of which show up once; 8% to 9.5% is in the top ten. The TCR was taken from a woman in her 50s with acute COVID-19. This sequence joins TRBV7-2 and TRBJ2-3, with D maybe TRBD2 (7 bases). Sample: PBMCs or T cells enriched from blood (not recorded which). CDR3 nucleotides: TGTGCCAGCAGCTTAGGGGGGGGCGCAGATACGCAGTATTTT. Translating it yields CASSLGGGADTQYF.